Each of the 24 T cell receptor beta chains below was sequenced from the same sample in a study of cytomegalovirus exposure and HLA in healthy donors. Both 60 Vbeta primers and 13 Jbeta primers went into the PCR. Produced via immunoSEQ multiplex PCR; TCRdb's table is partial and in-frame only. The sample contains roughly 150,000 clones, roughly 82% of which appear only once. Sequencing was performed on PBMCs. Every receptor here comes from a woman aged 45-60 years in good health and CMV-seropositive.

This chain uses TRBV10-3 with TRBJ1-1; 8 positions match TRBD1. V was pared by 11 bases and J by 1 base, with 3 bases of the junction left unmatched. The CDR3 is made up of 12 amino acids. Germline V gene data show CDR1 as ENHRY and CDR2 as SYGVKD. The CDR3 DNA is TGTGCCGCCGGACAGGGGAACACTGAAGCTTTCTTT. Its translation is CAAGQGNTEAFF.

The rearrangement uses TRBV11-2 and TRBJ2-7; TRBD1 matches at 9 bases. Per the germline V gene, CDR1 is SGHAT and CDR2 is FQNNGV. Trimming took 1 base from V and 3 from J; bases not matched to a gene: 13. The CDR3 is 18 residues long. The CDR3: CASSLVGPGQGILYEQYF. The CDR3 DNA reads as TGTGCCAGCAGCTTAGTAGGGCCGGGACAGGGCATTCTCTACGAGCAGTACTTC.

The chain has TRBV6-1 and TRBJ2-7; TRBD1 aligns across 7 bases. Looked up from germline, CDR1 is MNHNS and CDR2 is SASEGT. This CDR3 has 14 residues. J gave up 2 bases and V 7 bases, and 8 bases lay outside the gene matches. CDR3: CASTSGDSPYEQYF. The DNA for the CDR3 is TGTGCCAGCACCTCTGGGGACAGTCCCTACGAGCAGTACTTC.

This clone was detected once. V and J are TRBV7-9 and TRBJ1-2; no definite D call. The germline V and J ends were trimmed by 2 bases and 8 bases, with 18 bases remaining between them. The CDR3 is made up of 15 amino acids. Germline-derived CDR1 and CDR2 are SEHNR and FQNEAQ (reference sequence). The CDR3 sequence: CASSLPSPVSLGYTF. The CDR3 DNA is TGTGCCAGCAGCTTACCTTCCCCGGTGAGCTTGGGCTACACCTTC.

This clone was observed a few times. This chain links TRBV11-2 with TRBJ2-4, with 9 bases that match TRBD1. The ends lost 0 bases at V and 6 bases at J; junction bases unmatched: 6. Germline V gene lookup returns CDR1 SGHAT and CDR2 FQNNGV. The CDR3 has 16 amino acids. Here the CDR3 DNA reads TGTGCCAGCAGCTTAGATCGGACAGGGGCTCTAAACATTCAGTACTTC. Its protein is CASSLDRTGALNIQYF.

The rearrangement links TRBV5-6 to TRBJ2-7; D remains ambiguous. CDR1 is SGHDT, CDR2 YYEEEE, per germline. The CDR3 runs to 13 residues. Trimming pared 0 bases from V and 5 bases from J, leaving 9 bases between. Here the CDR3 reads CASSLEARNEQYF. CDR3 DNA sequence: TGTGCCAGCAGCTTGGAGGCGAGGAACGAGCAGTACTTC. Filled out from reference TRBV5-6 and TRBJ2-7, the complete variable domain reads DAGVTQSPTHLIKTRGQQVTLRCSPKSGHDTVSWYQQALGQGPQFIFQYYEEEERQRGNFPDRFSGHQFPNYSSELNVNALLLGDSALYLCASSLEARNEQYFGPGTRLTVT.

The chain joins TRBV6-1 to TRBJ2-2; D may be TRBD1 (8 bases). CDR1 is MNHNS, CDR2 SASEGT, per germline. Trimming left V 6 bases short and J 5 bases short, with 16 bases between. This CDR3 has 15 amino acids. CDR3 amino acids: CASSPQGGLTGELFF. The DNA of the CDR3 is TGTGCCAGCAGCCCACAGGGGGGGCTTACCGGGGAGCTGTTTTTT.

The chain employs TRBV7-9 and TRBJ1-2; 7 positions match TRBD1. With V trimmed by 5 bases and J by 4 bases, 10 bases remained unmatched. Germline loops: CDR1 SEHNR, CDR2 FQNEAQ (reference sequence). CDR3 length: 15 residues. The CDR3 DNA reads TGTGCCAGCAGCCTAAAAGGGACAGACTCCTATGGCTACACCTTC. It is translated as CASSLKGTDSYGYTF. Full variable domain (rest looked up from reference TRBV7-9 and TRBJ1-2): DTGVSQNPRHKITKRGQNVTFRCDPISEHNRLYWYRQTLGQGPEFLTYFQNEAQLEKSRLLSDRFSAERPKGSFSTLEIQRTEQGDSAMYLCASSLKGTDSYGYTFGSGTRLTVV.

The V call is TRBV19, the J call TRBJ1-3; 8 bases fit TRBD1. The V segment lost 3 bases and the J segment 6 bases; nucleotides outside the gene matches: 1. The germline gives CDR1 LNHDA, CDR2 SQIVND (reference sequence). The CDR3 length is 13 residues. The CDR3 coding sequence is TGTGCCAGTAGTATGGGACAGGCAAACACCATATATTTT. It codes for CASSMGQANTIYF.

J is TRBJ2-7 and V is TRBV5-6; unclear D gene. Germline loops: CDR1 SGHDT, CDR2 YYEEEE. V was trimmed by 0 bases and J by 4 bases, leaving 5 bases between them. This CDR3 contains 12 residues. For the CDR3, the DNA is TGTGCCAGCAGCTTGGTCCCTTACGAGCAGTACTTC. Translated: CASSLVPYEQYF.

This clone has only a few counts. V gene TRBV30 combines with J gene TRBJ1-2, with D perhaps TRBD1 (5 bases). CDR1 GTSNPN and CDR2 SVGIG come from the germline V gene (reference sequence). The ends were cut back, 2 bases at V and 8 bases at J, with 15 bases in the middle. The CDR3 spans 13 residues. DNA for the CDR3: TGTGCCTGGAGTCCATCAGGGATCGGGGGCTACACCTTC. Translated: CAWSPSGIGGYTF.

A few counts support this clone. The J gene is TRBJ1-1, the V gene TRBV7-2, with 8 bases matching TRBD1. The trim removed 5 bases at V and 1 base at J, leaving 6 bases unmatched. The germline CDR1 and CDR2 sequences are SGHTA and FQGNSA. The CDR3 has 15 residues. The CDR3: CASSDRGYSNTEAFF. For the CDR3, the DNA is TGTGCCAGCAGCGACAGGGGATACTCGAACACTGAAGCTTTCTTT.

The chain links TRBV5-1 to TRBJ2-3; 9 bases line up with TRBD2. The V gene's germline CDR1 is SGHRS and CDR2 YFSETQ. The junction had 6 bases not matched to a gene; V was cut back by 0 bases and J by 4 bases. The CDR3 sequence is 16 residues long. CDR3 protein: CASSLEGRGGSDTQYF. The CDR3 bases are TGCGCCAGCAGCTTGGAAGGGCGGGGGGGATCAGATACGCAGTATTTT. The full variable domain, with the rest looked up from reference TRBV5-1 and TRBJ2-3, is KAGVTQTPRYLIKTRGQQVTLSCSPISGHRSVSWYQQTPGQGLQFLFEYFSETQRNKGNFPGRFSGRQFSNSRSEMNVSTLELGDSALYLCASSLEGRGGSDTQYFGPGTRLTVL.

This clone was detected a few times. The rearrangement uses TRBV7-2 and TRBJ2-5, with 9 bases matching TRBD2. The assigned J gene may be wrong: the sequence end matches TRBJ2-7 better. CDR1 is SGHTA and CDR2 is FQGNSA in the germline V gene. The CDR3 runs 13 residues. The CDR3 region has the DNA TGTGCCAGCGCGGGGGGGCTGACCTACGAGCAGTACTTC. Translated, it gives CASAGGLTYEQYF.

Only one count was recorded for this clone. This rearrangement joins TRBV9 to TRBJ1-4; D is perhaps TRBD1 (5 bases). CDR1 is SGDLS and CDR2 is YYNGEE in the germline V gene. V lost 0 bases and J 0 bases, leaving 12 bases between the germline ends. The CDR3 is 17 residues long. As DNA, the CDR3 is TGTGCCAGCAGCGTAGGTAGGGGAACAGCAACTAATGAAAAACTGTTTTTT. It yields the protein CASSVGRGTATNEKLFF.

The V call is TRBV5-1, the J call TRBJ2-3; TRBD2 aligns across 7 bases. CDR3 length equals 15 residues. Germline CDR1 reads SGHRS; CDR2 reads YFSETQ. V was clipped by 0 bases and J by 6 bases; unmatched bases: 7. The CDR3 is CASSLVAGDSDTQYF. In nucleotides, the CDR3 is TGCGCCAGCAGCTTGGTGGCGGGGGATTCGGATACGCAGTATTTT.

The CDR3 is CASSQAYEQYF. The CDR3, as DNA: TGTGCCAGCAGCCAAGCGTACGAGCAGTACTTC. The rearrangement uses TRBV14 and TRBJ2-7; D is unresolved. The CDR3 totals 11 residues. Trimming took 1 base from V and 4 from J, leaving 2 bases between them. Germline assignment: CDR1 SGHDN and CDR2 FVKESK. Based on the CDR3 plus reference TRBV14 and TRBJ2-7, the full variable domain is EAGVTQFPSHSVIEKGQTVTLRCDPISGHDNLYWYRRVMGKEIKFLLHFVKESKQDESGMPNNRFLAERTGGTYSTLKVQPAELEDSGVYFCASSQAYEQYFGPGTRLTVT.

As to this clone: The junction shows a germline mismatch at one end, possibly a read error. The chain couples TRBV7-9 to TRBJ1-3; D is unclear. CDR1 is SEHNR, CDR2 FQNEAQ, per germline (reference sequence). CDR3 size: 16 residues. The CDR3 sequence: CSSSLVLTGSGNTIYF. The CDR3 nucleotides read TGTTCCAGCAGCTTAGTGCTAACTGGTTCTGGAAACACCATATATTTT. Complete variable domain (other parts from reference TRBV7-9 and TRBJ1-3): DTGVSQNPRHKITKRGQNVTFRCDPISEHNRLYWYRQTLGQGPEFLTYFQNEAQLEKSRLLSDRFSAERPKGSFSTLEIQRTEQGDSAMYLCSSSLVLTGSGNTIYFGEGSWLTVV.

The V call is TRBV13, the J call TRBJ1-1; D remains ambiguous. The CDR3 is 14 amino acids. CDR1 PRHDT and CDR2 FYEKMQ come from the germline V gene (reference sequence). V lost 2 bases and J lost 8, with 15 bases in between. CDR3 sequence (DNA): TGTGCCAGCAGCTTAAAGAATCGGGTAGCCGAAGCTTTCTTT. It is translated as CASSLKNRVAEAFF.

CDR3 bases: TGTGCCAGCAGTTTGTCTCGGGACAGGGTTTCCAATGAGCAGTTCTTC. As protein: CASSLSRDRVSNEQFF. The chain joins TRBV6-6 to TRBJ2-1; TRBD1 matches 9 bases. The CDR3 is made up of 16 amino acids. Trimming removed 4 bases from V and 6 bases from J; junction bases left unmatched: 10. Looked up from germline, CDR1 is MNHNY and CDR2 is SVGAGI (reference sequence).

This chain uses TRBV27 with TRBJ2-3; D remains unclear. Germline V gene data show CDR1 as MNHEY and CDR2 as SMNVEV (reference sequence). Trimming pared 1 base from V and 6 bases from J, leaving 8 bases between. The CDR3 is 13 residues long. CDR3 amino acids: CASSLLFQDTQYF. The CDR3 region has the DNA TGTGCCAGCAGTTTATTGTTTCAGGATACGCAGTATTTT.

The CDR3 reads CATSRGGGADGELFF. The CDR3, as DNA: TGTGCCACCTCTAGGGGCGGGGGGGCGGACGGGGAGCTGTTTTTT. The chain recombines TRBV19 with TRBJ2-2; the match to TRBD2 covers 9 bases. Germline trimming cut 10 bases from V and 7 bases from J; bases unmatched to any gene: 13. The CDR3 runs to 15 residues. CDR1 and CDR2 from the germline V gene are LNHDA and SQIVND (reference sequence).

The CDR3 reads CASSLGAGLAGRKDTQYF. In DNA, the CDR3 is TGTGCCAGCAGCTTGGGGGCGGGACTAGCGGGAAGGAAGGATACGCAGTATTTT. This chain connects TRBV13 to TRBJ2-3; 13 nucleotides align to TRBD2. V was pared by 3 bases and J by 6 bases, with 12 bases of the junction left unmatched. The germline V gene has CDR1 PRHDT and CDR2 FYEKMQ (reference sequence). The CDR3 covers 18 residues.

V usage is TRBV6-6 and J usage is TRBJ2-7; D ambiguous. The CDR3 has 13 amino acids. V dropped 9 bases and J dropped 0 bases, with 12 bases sitting between them. In germline, CDR1 is MNHNY, CDR2 SVGAGI (reference sequence). CDR3 region: CASGSPSSYEQYF. As DNA, the CDR3 is TGTGCCAGTGGAAGCCCTAGCTCCTACGAGCAGTACTTC.